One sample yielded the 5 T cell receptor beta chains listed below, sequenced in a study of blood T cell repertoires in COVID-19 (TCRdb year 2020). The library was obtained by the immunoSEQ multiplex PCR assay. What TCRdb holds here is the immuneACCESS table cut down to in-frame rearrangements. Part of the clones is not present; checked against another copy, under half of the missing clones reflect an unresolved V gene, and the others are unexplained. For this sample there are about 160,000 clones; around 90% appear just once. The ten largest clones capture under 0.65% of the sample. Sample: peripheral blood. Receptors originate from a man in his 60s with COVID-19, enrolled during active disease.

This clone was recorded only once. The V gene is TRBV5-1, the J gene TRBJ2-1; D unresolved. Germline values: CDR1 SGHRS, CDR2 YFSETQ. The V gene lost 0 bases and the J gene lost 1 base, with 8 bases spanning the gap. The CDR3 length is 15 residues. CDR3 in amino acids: CASSLAAQSYNEQFF. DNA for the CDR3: TGCGCCAGCAGCTTGGCCGCACAATCCTACAATGAGCAGTTCTTC. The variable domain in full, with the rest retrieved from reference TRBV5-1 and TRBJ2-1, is KAGVTQTPRYLIKTRGQQVTLSCSPISGHRSVSWYQQTPGQGLQFLFEYFSETQRNKGNFPGRFSGRQFSNSRSEMNVSTLELGDSALYLCASSLAAQSYNEQFFGPGTRLTVL.

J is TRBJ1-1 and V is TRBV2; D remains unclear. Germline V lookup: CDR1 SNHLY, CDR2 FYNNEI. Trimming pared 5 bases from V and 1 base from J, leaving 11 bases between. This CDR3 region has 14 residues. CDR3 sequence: CASSIGAANTEAFF. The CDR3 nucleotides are TGTGCCAGCAGTATTGGAGCAGCGAACACTGAAGCTTTCTTT. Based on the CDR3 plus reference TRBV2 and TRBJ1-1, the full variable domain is EPEVTQTPSHQVTQMGQEVILRCVPISNHLYFYWYRQILGQKVEFLVSFYNNEISEKSEIFDDQFSVERPDGSNFTLKIRSTKLEDSAMYFCASSIGAANTEAFFGQGTRLTVV.

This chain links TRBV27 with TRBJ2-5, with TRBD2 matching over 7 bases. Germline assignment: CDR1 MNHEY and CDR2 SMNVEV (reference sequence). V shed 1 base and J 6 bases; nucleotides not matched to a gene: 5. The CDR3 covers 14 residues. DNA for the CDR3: TGTGCCAGCAGTTTATGGGCGGGAGTAAAGACCCAGTACTTC. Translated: CASSLWAGVKTQYF.

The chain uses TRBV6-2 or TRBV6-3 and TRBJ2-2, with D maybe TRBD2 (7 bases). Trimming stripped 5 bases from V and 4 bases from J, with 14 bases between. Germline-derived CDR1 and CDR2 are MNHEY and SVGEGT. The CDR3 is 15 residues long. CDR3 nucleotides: TGTGCCAGCAGTCACCGGGGGGCTGGCACCGGGGAGCTGTTTTTT. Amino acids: CASSHRGAGTGELFF.

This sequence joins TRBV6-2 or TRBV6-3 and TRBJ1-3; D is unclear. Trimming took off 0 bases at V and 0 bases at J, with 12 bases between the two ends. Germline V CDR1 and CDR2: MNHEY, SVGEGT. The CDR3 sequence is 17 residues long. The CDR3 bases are TGTGCCAGCAGTTACTCGTCCTCATTAGTCTCTGGAAACACCATATATTTT. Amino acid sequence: CASSYSSSLVSGNTIYF.